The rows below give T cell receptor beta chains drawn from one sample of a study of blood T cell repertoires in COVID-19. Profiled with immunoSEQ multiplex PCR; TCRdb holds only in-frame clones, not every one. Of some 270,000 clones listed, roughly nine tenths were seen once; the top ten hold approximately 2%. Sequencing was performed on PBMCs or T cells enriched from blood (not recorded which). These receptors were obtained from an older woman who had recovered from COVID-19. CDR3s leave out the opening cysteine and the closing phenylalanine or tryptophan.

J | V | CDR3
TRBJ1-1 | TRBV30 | ALHRGRTEAF
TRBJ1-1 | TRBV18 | ASSGQKDTEAF
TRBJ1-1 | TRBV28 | ASSPQEGRNTEAF
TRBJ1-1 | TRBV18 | ASSTTGGYTEAF
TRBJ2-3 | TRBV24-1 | ATSDRLRENTDTQY
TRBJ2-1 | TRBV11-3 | ASSRRSGRANNEQF
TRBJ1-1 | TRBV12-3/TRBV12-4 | ASSLKQGHQN
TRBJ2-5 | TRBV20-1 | SAILAETQY
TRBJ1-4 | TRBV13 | ASSSYGQGADEKLF
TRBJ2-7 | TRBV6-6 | ASSYRGRESEQY
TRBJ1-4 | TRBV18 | ATRRSTNEKLF
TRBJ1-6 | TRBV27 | ASSSRASPLH
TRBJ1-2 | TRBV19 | ASSSRGYGYT
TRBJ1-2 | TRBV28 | ASKETGSLDYGYT
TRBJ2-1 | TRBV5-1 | ASKAGGDYNEQF
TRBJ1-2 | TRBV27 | ASSLSRDYGYT
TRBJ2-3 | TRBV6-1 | ASSALHSGATDTQY
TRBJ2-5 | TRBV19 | ASSTTGRGPQETQY
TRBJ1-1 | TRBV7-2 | ASSVYGMNTEAF
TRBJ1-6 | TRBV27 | ASSLSRGGSPLH
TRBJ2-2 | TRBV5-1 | ASRPLGNTGELF
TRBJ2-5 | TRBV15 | ATSRARGKGQETQY
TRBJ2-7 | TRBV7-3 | ASSSTFNRDPSYEQY
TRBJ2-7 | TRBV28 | ASSLTGSRYEQY
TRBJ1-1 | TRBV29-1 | SVEGNTEAF
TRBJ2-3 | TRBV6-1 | ASSERTAASTDTQY
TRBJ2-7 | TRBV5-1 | ASAPQASTYEQY
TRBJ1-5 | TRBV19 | ARQGTVSQPQH
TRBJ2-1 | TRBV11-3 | ASSLIAGGYGEQF
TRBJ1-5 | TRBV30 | AWGDRPSNQPQH
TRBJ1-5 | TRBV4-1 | ASSLSGGGNQPQH
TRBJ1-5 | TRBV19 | ASSLNLANQPQH
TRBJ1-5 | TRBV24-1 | ATSDSMGQVNQPQH
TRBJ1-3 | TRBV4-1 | ASSPPLSSGNTIY
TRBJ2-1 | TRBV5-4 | ASSLGLAGGEQF
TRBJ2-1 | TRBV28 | ASSLGGVSYNEQF
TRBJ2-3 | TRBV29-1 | SVEGTREDTQY
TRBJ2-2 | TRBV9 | ASSVGLASGELF
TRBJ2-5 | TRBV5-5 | ASSLGDFKTQY
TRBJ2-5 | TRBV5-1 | ASSLTGGNQETQY
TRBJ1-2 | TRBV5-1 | ASSSSDKYYGYT
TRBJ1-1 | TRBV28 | ASRPRPRVTEAF
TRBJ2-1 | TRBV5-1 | ASSLGGLSSYNEQF
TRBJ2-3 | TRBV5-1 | ASSLAFGGADTQY
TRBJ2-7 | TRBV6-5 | ASSPRGRGSYEQY